The 17 T cell receptor beta chains reported below all come from one sample, sequenced in a study of blood T cell repertoires in COVID-19. Repertoires were generated with immunoSEQ multiplex PCR, while TCRdb's copy carries only in-frame clones and drops some. The table includes under 200,000 clones, roughly 85% detected once. The sample was PBMCs or T cells enriched from blood (not recorded which). These receptors were taken from a man aged 55 to 69 who had recovered from COVID-19.

CDR3 region: CASSTSRRQPQHF. CDR3 in DNA: TGTGCCAGTAGTACCTCCCGCCGGCAGCCCCAGCATTTT. The chain couples TRBV19 to TRBJ1-5; D remains unclear. Germline assignment: CDR1 LNHDA and CDR2 SQIVND (reference sequence). This CDR3 has 13 residues. Trimming pared 4 bases from V and 7 bases from J, leaving 11 bases between.

This chain connects TRBV7-3 to TRBJ1-5, with 9 bases lining up with TRBD1. Germline-derived CDR1 and CDR2 are SGHTA and FQGTGA. This CDR3 has 19 amino acids. With 5 bases clipped from V and 1 base from J, the junction kept 15 bases outside the gene matches. CDR3 in DNA: TGTGCCAGCAGCCGACGAAGGGACAGGGACGTTAGGAGCAATCAGCCCCAGCATTTT. It translates to CASSRRRDRDVRSNQPQHF.

About this clone: One end of the junction is discordant with germline, which a read error may explain. The chain couples TRBV28 to TRBJ2-1; 8 nucleotides line up with TRBD2. Germline V CDR1 and CDR2: MDHEN, SYDVKM. This CDR3 spans 17 amino acids. CDR3 loop: CASTLGSRGLAYNEQFF. The CDR3 region has the DNA TGTGCCAGCACTTTAGGATCTCGGGGACTAGCCTACAATGAGCAGTTCTTC.

The DNA of the CDR3 is TGTGCCAGCAGTTCCCAGGGGTATAGAGACACTGAAGCTTTCTTT. Its protein product is CASSSQGYRDTEAFF. This chain links TRBV28 with TRBJ1-1; D is possibly TRBD1 (6 bases). The CDR3 extends over 15 amino acids. Germline assignment: CDR1 MDHEN and CDR2 SYDVKM. Trimming pared 4 bases from V and 3 bases from J, leaving 15 bases between.

The rearrangement uses TRBV28 and TRBJ2-7; the match to TRBD2 covers 10 bases. V dropped 1 base and J dropped 5; count of bases not matched to a gene: 2. Germline V gene data show CDR1 as MDHEN and CDR2 as SYDVKM. The CDR3 runs 14 residues. The CDR3 loop is CASSLSLAGDEQYF. The CDR3 DNA is TGTGCCAGCAGTTTATCCCTAGCGGGGGACGAGCAGTACTTC.

The chain links TRBV7-8 to TRBJ1-2; maybe TRBD1 (6 bases). The germline CDR1 and CDR2 sequences are SGHVS and FQNEAQ. V shed 0 bases and J shed 5 bases, with 10 bases lying between them. The length of the CDR3 is 14 residues. The CDR3 sequence is CASSLARTVYGYTF. CDR3 nucleotides: TGTGCCAGCAGCTTAGCCCGGACAGTTTATGGCTACACCTTC.

V and J are TRBV19 and TRBJ1-6, with unresolved D. The length of the CDR3 is 13 residues. Germline V gene sequence: CDR1 LNHDA, CDR2 SQIVND (reference sequence). V was pared by 3 bases and J by 10 bases, with 10 bases between. Here the CDR3 DNA reads TGTGCCAGTAGTATCCCCCACAACTCACCCCTCCACTTT. As protein: CASSIPHNSPLHF.

The chain uses TRBV9 and TRBJ1-6, with 7 bases lining up with TRBD1. This CDR3 has 17 residues. V lost 2 bases to trimming and J lost 8 bases; unmatched junction nucleotides: 13. Looked up from germline, CDR1 is SGDLS and CDR2 is YYNGEE. The CDR3 spells CASSVGIRQGLYSPLHF. CDR3 in DNA: TGTGCCAGCAGCGTTGGAATCAGACAGGGTCTGTATTCACCCCTCCACTTT. Together with reference TRBV9 and TRBJ1-6, the CDR3 gives the full variable domain: DSGVTQTPKHLITATGQRVTLRCSPRSGDLSVYWYQQSLDQGLQFLIQYYNGEERAKGNILERFSAQQFPDLHSELNLSSLELGDSALYFCASSVGIRQGLYSPLHFGNGTRLTVT.

V usage is TRBV29-1 and J usage is TRBJ1-1; possible D gene TRBD1, 5 bases. This CDR3 comprises 12 residues. Germline V gene sequence: CDR1 SQVTM, CDR2 ANQGSEA. Between the trimmed V and J ends, which lost 4 bases and 9 bases, there was a span of 15 bases. This chain's CDR3 is CSVVVRGSKAFF. The CDR3 DNA sequence: TGCAGCGTTGTGGTCCGGGGGAGCAAAGCTTTCTTT.

The chain joins TRBV3-1 (or the pseudogene TRBV3-2) to TRBJ2-2; a weak D match, TRBD1 (6 bases). The CDR3 runs to 15 residues. With 6 bases removed from V and 3 bases from J, the gap between germline ends came to 14 bases. The germline CDR1 and CDR2 sequences are LGHDT and YNNKEL (reference sequence). The CDR3, as DNA: TGTGCCAGCAGGGCCGGGACACTATACACCGGGGAGCTGTTTTTT. It specifies CASRAGTLYTGELFF.

This clone has a single count. The rearrangement uses TRBV28 and TRBJ1-6, with D tentatively TRBD1 (5 bases). Trimming cost V 6 bases and J 0 bases, with 12 bases left between them. This CDR3 is built from 16 residues. Germline V lookup: CDR1 MDHEN, CDR2 SYDVKM. The CDR3 region has the DNA TGTGCCAGCAGGTCAGGGAAGAGCTCCTATAATTCACCCCTCCACTTT. Translation: CASRSGKSSYNSPLHF. The variable domain in full, with the rest retrieved from reference TRBV28 and TRBJ1-6, is DVKVTQSSRYLVKRTGEKVFLECVQDMDHENMFWYRQDPGLGLRLIYFSYDVKMKEKGDIPEGYSVSREKKERFSLILESASTNQTSMYLCASRSGKSSYNSPLHFGNGTRLTVT.

The chain is built from TRBV7-3 and TRBJ2-3; perhaps TRBD2 as D (5 bases). The V end was cut by 6 bases, the J end by 2 bases, with 9 bases between. This CDR3 has 13 amino acids. CDR1 is SGHTA and CDR2 is FQGTGA in the germline V gene. This CDR3 is CASRSTNTDTQYF. For the CDR3, the DNA is TGTGCCAGCAGGTCGACTAACACAGATACGCAGTATTTT.

The V gene is TRBV27, the J gene TRBJ1-5, with D tentatively TRBD1 (6 bases). The V end lost 7 bases, the J end lost 2 bases, and 15 bases lay between the germline ends. This CDR3 contains 15 residues. From germline, CDR1 is MNHEY and CDR2 SMNVEV (reference sequence). Here the CDR3 DNA reads TGTGCCAGCACCGTAACAGGGAGGGGCAATCAGCCCCAGCATTTT. Protein sequence: CASTVTGRGNQPQHF.

The V call is TRBV5-8, the J call TRBJ2-3; TRBD2 matches at 7 bases. The V gene end was trimmed by 0 bases and the J gene end by 1 base; junction bases not matched to a gene: 2. The CDR3 totals 15 residues. Germline assignment: CDR1 SGHTS and CDR2 YDEGEE. DNA for the CDR3: TGTGCCAGCAGCTTGGCGGGGGGACGCACAGATACGCAGTATTTT. It translates to CASSLAGGRTDTQYF.

The chain recombines TRBV28 with TRBJ1-3, with D uncertain. Trimming pared 8 bases from V and 0 bases from J, leaving 14 bases between. The CDR3 sequence is 15 residues long. Germline CDR1 reads MDHEN; CDR2 reads SYDVKM. The DNA of the CDR3 is TGTGCCAGCGATGATGGGCCCCACTCTGGAAACACCATATATTTT. Translated: CASDDGPHSGNTIYF.

This clone has a handful of counts. The chain combines TRBV2 with TRBJ2-1, with no clear D. Trimming stripped 1 base from V and 9 bases from J, with 16 bases between. This CDR3 comprises 15 residues. Germline CDR1 and CDR2: SNHLY and FYNNEI. The CDR3 DNA follows: TGTGCCAGCAGTGAAGGTTTGTGGGCGTTGGGTGAGCAGTTCTTC. It is translated as CASSEGLWALGEQFF. The full variable domain, completed using reference TRBV2 and TRBJ2-1, is EPEVTQTPSHQVTQMGQEVILRCVPISNHLYFYWYRQILGQKVEFLVSFYNNEISEKSEIFDDQFSVERPDGSNFTLKIRSTKLEDSAMYFCASSEGLWALGEQFFGPGTRLTVL.

Only one count was recorded for this clone. This chain joins TRBV9 and TRBJ1-2, with D possibly being TRBD1 (5 bases). Germline assignment: CDR1 SGDLS and CDR2 YYNGEE. The CDR3 consists of 13 residues. Trimming pared 4 bases from V and 7 bases from J, leaving 14 bases between. The CDR3 protein is CASSPRGAGGYTF. CDR3 sequence (DNA): TGTGCCAGCAGCCCCCGCGGGGCGGGTGGCTACACCTTC.